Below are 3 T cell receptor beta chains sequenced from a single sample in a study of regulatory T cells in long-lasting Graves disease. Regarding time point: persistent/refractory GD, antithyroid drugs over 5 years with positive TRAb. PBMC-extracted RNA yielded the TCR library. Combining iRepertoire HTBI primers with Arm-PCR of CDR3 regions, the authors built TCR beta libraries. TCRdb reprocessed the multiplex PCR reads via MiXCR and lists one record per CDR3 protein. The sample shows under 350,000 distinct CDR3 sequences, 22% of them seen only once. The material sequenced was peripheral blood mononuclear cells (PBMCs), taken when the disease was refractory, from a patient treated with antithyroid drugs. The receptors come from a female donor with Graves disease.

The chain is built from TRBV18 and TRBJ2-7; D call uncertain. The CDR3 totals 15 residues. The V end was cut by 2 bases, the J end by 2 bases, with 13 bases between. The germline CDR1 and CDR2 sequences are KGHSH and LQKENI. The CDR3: CASSPFGDEAYEQYF. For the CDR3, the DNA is TGTGCCAGCTCACCATTTGGAGACGAGGCCTACGAGCAGTACTTC.

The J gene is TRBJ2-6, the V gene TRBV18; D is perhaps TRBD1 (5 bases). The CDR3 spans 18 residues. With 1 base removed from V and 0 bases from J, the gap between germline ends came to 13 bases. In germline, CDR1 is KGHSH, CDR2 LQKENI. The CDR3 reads CASSPQAGSPSGANVLTF. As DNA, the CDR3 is TGTGCCAGCTCACCACAGGCAGGGTCCCCCTCTGGGGCCAACGTCCTGACTTTC.

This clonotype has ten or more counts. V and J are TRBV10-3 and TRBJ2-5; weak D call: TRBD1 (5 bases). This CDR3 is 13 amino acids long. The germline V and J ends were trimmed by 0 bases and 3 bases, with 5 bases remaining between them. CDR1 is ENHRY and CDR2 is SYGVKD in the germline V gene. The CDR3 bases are TGTGCCATCAGTGAGTCCAGGGAAGAGACCCAGTACTTC. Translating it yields CAISESREETQYF.